The subject of this entry is one TCR beta chain. Its binding antigen is unknown. No much larger clone exists at a distance of one base, and base qualities are not known. Genomic DNA was isolated from the sorted cells so that the TCRbeta CDR3 region could be sequenced. TCRbeta CDR3 regions were sequenced using the immunoSEQ Assay. This is the immuneACCESS table as TCRdb keeps it, with only in-frame sequences that have V and J called. A part of the clones is gone; compared with another copy, unresolved V genes explain less than half, and the rest is unexplained. The sample yields about 86,000 clones; roughly 89% were counted once. The ten largest make up about 0.2% of the sample. The junction carries 15 bases between V and J, which are trimmed by 4 bases and 2 bases respectively. According to the germline V gene, CDR1 reads SGDLS and CDR2 reads YYNGEE. The CDR3, from cysteine to phenylalanine, totals 15 residues. Just the 45-base CDR3 DNA is kept, in frame starting at base 1.

Patients with autoimmune disease history or receiving systemic immunosuppression were excluded from the trial. Peripheral blood for TCR sequencing was drawn from every dose cohort at baseline, at cycle 4 day 1 and at cycle 7 day 1. Samples were obtained from an open-label, multicenter, first-in-human phase I dose-escalation trial of ivuxolimab. The trial enrolled adults with locally advanced or metastatic head and neck squamous cell, hepatocellular, melanoma or renal cell carcinoma. Before TCR sequencing, CD4+ T cells and CD8+ T cells were sorted from peripheral blood as separate populations. The data stem from a study of OX40 agonist ivuxolimab in advanced cancers. For the wider study: Ivuxolimab was a fully human IgG2 agonistic monoclonal antibody targeting the costimulatory receptor OX40 (CD134). The point of sequencing TCRbeta in the periphery was to test whether ivuxolimab changed TCR sequence diversity and drove clonal T-cell expansion. Prior anti-PD-1, anti-PD-L1 or anti-CTLA-4 therapy was permitted, and checkpoint inhibitors had been received by roughly 42% of dose-escalation patients. Of the roughly 51 patients in dose escalation, around 19 had hepatocellular carcinoma, about 15 had melanoma, 9 had renal cell carcinoma and 9 had head and neck cancer. Partial responses were achieved by three dose-escalation patients, of whom one had hepatocellular carcinoma and two had cutaneous melanoma. Intravenous ivuxolimab was administered to patients every 2 weeks at six dose levels: 0.01, 0.1, 0.3, 1.5, 3 and 10 mg/kg. The monotherapy dose-escalation portion (N of about 49 patients) of the phase I ivuxolimab trial is reported in the paper. The dose-escalation cohort was approximately 83% male with a mean age of approximately 59 years, ranging from 23 to 79.

The full study reports these points: Low levels of normalized T-cell clonal expansion were also seen in some nonresponding patients. In partial responders in the 0.1-3.0 mg/kg groups, normalized peripheral clonal expansion was found to be among the lowest, especially among CD8+ T cells. The antigen specificity of the clonally expanded peripheral T cells was not determined. At doses from 0.1 to 3.0 mg/kg, clonal expansion was seen in both CD4+ and CD8+ blood T cells between baseline and week 6. On average, CD8+ T cells showed more expanded clones than CD4+ T cells after ivuxolimab.

The clonotype originates from an adult with an advanced solid tumor such as melanoma, head and neck, liver or kidney cancer. The chain uses TRBV9 and TRBJ1-1; the D gene is perhaps TRBD1, on 5 matching bases. The sequences come from CD4+ or CD8+ T cells sorted from blood, collected in a trial of the OX40 agonist ivuxolimab. CDR3 protein: CASSPRQGGNTEAFF. The bases read TGTGCCAGCAGCCCCCGTCAGGGAGGAAACACTGAAGCTTTCTTT.